These 3 T cell receptor beta chains share one sample of origin, sequenced in a study of blood T cell repertoires in COVID-19. Sequencing used immunoSEQ multiplex PCR; TCRdb keeps in-frame clones, though not all of them. The sample shows around 430,000 clones, about 86% of them seen only once. The sample was PBMCs or T cells enriched from blood (not recorded which). The receptors originated from a woman between 45 and 65 years old who had recovered from COVID-19.

The chain recombines TRBV27 with TRBJ2-7; D is perhaps TRBD1 (7 bases). Trimming removed 3 bases from V and 4 bases from J, with 10 bases in between. CDR3 length equals 13 residues. Germline V lookup: CDR1 MNHEY, CDR2 SMNVEV (reference sequence). This chain's CDR3 is CASSFAGGYEQYF. CDR3 sequence (DNA): TGTGCCAGCAGTTTTGCAGGGGGGTACGAGCAGTACTTC.

The V gene is TRBV4-3, the J gene TRBJ1-2; 7 bases map to TRBD1. After removal of 2 bases from V and 11 bases from J, the junction contained 11 bases not matched to a gene. Germline V CDR1 and CDR2: LGHNA, YSLEER. The CDR3 contains 14 residues. CDR3 region: CASSQNRGKGGYTF. The CDR3 bases are TGCGCCAGCAGCCAAAACAGGGGAAAAGGGGGTTACACCTTC.

This chain links TRBV6-5 with TRBJ1-4; 9 bases are a match to TRBD1. CDR1 is MNHEY and CDR2 is SVGAGI in the germline V gene. The CDR3 has 16 amino acids. Trimming removed 0 bases from V and 8 bases from J; junction bases left unmatched: 7. Here the CDR3 reads CASSYSKQGAREKLFF. The CDR3 DNA is TGTGCCAGCAGTTACTCGAAACAGGGGGCGAGAGAAAAACTGTTTTTT.